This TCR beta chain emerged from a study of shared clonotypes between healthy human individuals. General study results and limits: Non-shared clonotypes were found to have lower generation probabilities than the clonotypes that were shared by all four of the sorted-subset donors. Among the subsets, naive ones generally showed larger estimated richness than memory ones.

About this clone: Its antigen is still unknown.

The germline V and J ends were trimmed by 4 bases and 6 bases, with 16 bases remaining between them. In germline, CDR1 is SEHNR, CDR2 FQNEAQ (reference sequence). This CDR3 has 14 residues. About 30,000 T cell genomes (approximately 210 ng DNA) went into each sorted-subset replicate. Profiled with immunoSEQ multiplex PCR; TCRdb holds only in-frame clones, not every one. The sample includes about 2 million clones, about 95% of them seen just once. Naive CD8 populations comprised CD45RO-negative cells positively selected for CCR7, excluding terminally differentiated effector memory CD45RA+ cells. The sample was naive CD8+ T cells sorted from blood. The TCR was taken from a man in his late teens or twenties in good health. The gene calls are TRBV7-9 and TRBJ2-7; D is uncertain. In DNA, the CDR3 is TGTGCCAGCAGCTATACCGCTGGCGGTCCCGAGCAGTACTTC. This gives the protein CASSYTAGGPEQYF.